A single sample gave rise to the 27 T cell receptor beta chains below, sequenced in a study of T cells after yellow fever vaccination. One entry per CDR3 protein results from TCRdb running MiXCR on the 5' RACE reads. The data contain 300,000 to 350,000 distinct CDR3 sequences, almost 4% of them seen just once; the ten biggest clones take up about 24%. The starting material was PBMCs, obtained 5 days after the yellow fever booster vaccination. These receptors were taken from a man aged 18 to 30 who received the YFV17D yellow fever vaccine.

This clonotype was detected many times. The chain employs TRBV10-3 and TRBJ1-4, with D unresolved. The V end was cut by 4 bases, the J end by 2 bases, with 5 bases between. The CDR3 has 13 residues. Per germline, CDR1 ENHRY and CDR2 SYGVKD. For the CDR3, the DNA is TGTGCCATCAGTGGGCCCACTAATGAAAAACTGTTTTTT. This translates into CAISGPTNEKLFF.

This clonotype was picked up a small number of times. The CDR3 here is CASSLSNREDTQYF. CDR3 DNA: TGTGCCAGCAGCCTTTCCAACAGGGAAGATACGCAGTATTTT. This chain links TRBV11-2 with TRBJ2-3, with a weak D call TRBD1 (6 bases). Germline CDR1 reads SGHAT; CDR2 reads FQNNGV. V was cut by 5 bases and J by 5 bases, with 14 bases left in between. CDR3 length: 14 amino acids.

The J gene is TRBJ1-4, the V gene TRBV6-5, with D possibly TRBD1 on 5 matching bases. This CDR3 comprises 15 residues. V dropped 2 bases and J dropped 8 bases, with 15 bases sitting between them. Germline CDR1 and CDR2: MNHEY and SVGAGI. The CDR3 here is CASSYLTGSPEKLFF. The CDR3 bases are TGTGCCAGCAGTTACCTTACAGGTTCGCCAGAAAAACTGTTTTTT.

This clonotype has a count of ten or more. Here the CDR3 DNA reads TGCGCCAGCAGCCTTGGACTAGCGGGGGGGAAAGAGACCCAGTACTTC. As protein: CASSLGLAGGKETQYF. The chain links TRBV5-1 to TRBJ2-5; 15 bases align to TRBD2. In germline, CDR1 is SGHRS, CDR2 YFSETQ. The ends lost 4 bases at V and 3 bases at J; junction bases unmatched: 4. The CDR3 length is 16 residues.

Remarks on this clonotype: A junction boundary mismatches the germline segment, possibly from a read error. The chain recombines TRBV6-1 with TRBJ2-7, with 8 nucleotides matching TRBD1. Germline V gene sequence: CDR1 MNHNS, CDR2 SASEGT. The CDR3 is 13 amino acids. The CDR3 is CACSWAGGFEQYF. The CDR3 region has the DNA TGTGCCTGCAGTTGGGCAGGGGGCTTCGAGCAGTACTTC.

This clonotype was counted many times. The chain couples TRBV7-9 to TRBJ2-1; 11 bases align to TRBD1. After removal of 5 bases from V and 4 bases from J, the junction contained 7 bases not matched to a gene. The germline CDR1 and CDR2 sequences are SEHNR and FQNEAQ (reference sequence). The CDR3 sequence is 16 residues long. The CDR3 reads CASSADGQGAYNEQFF. CDR3 nucleotide sequence: TGTGCCAGCAGCGCGGACGGACAGGGGGCTTACAATGAGCAGTTCTTC.

This clonotype was observed a few times. V usage is TRBV4-1 and J usage is TRBJ1-2; the D gene is possibly TRBD1 (6 bases). The CDR3 spans 15 residues. V was trimmed by 0 bases and J by 5 bases, leaving 13 bases between them. Looked up from germline, CDR1 is MGHRA and CDR2 is YSYEKL. The CDR3 sequence: CASSQDNREVYGYTF. CDR3 nucleotides: TGCGCCAGCAGCCAAGATAACAGGGAAGTGTATGGCTACACCTTC.

The chain combines TRBV20-1 with TRBJ2-7, with D perhaps TRBD2 (5 bases). The length of the CDR3 is 15 residues. V lost 2 bases and J lost 0, with 14 bases in between. Germline lookup yields CDR1 DFQATT and CDR2 SNEGSKA (reference sequence). The CDR3 bases are TGCAGTGCTAGAATAAACCCCCGGGGCTCCTACGAGCAGTACTTC. Its translation is CSARINPRGSYEQYF.

This clonotype was counted a few times. The chain couples TRBV5-6 to TRBJ1-6, with 8 bases identical to TRBD1. The length of the CDR3 is 15 residues. In germline, CDR1 is SGHDT, CDR2 YYEEEE. With V trimmed by 4 bases and J by 9 bases, 9 bases remained unmatched. CDR3 coding DNA: TGTGCCAGCAGCCCGCAGGGGGCCTGGGGTTCACCCCTCCACTTT. Protein sequence: CASSPQGAWGSPLHF. The variable domain in full, completed from reference TRBV5-6 and TRBJ1-6, reads DAGVTQSPTHLIKTRGQQVTLRCSPKSGHDTVSWYQQALGQGPQFIFQYYEEEERQRGNFPDRFSGHQFPNYSSELNVNALLLGDSALYLCASSPQGAWGSPLHFGNGTRLTVT.

The chain links TRBV27 to TRBJ2-5, with D hard to call. Trimming took 8 bases from V and 5 from J, leaving 18 bases between them. CDR1 and CDR2 (germline): MNHEY, SMNVEV (reference sequence). The CDR3 contains 14 residues. The CDR3, as DNA: TGTGCCAGCGGGCCGGCGTATGGGTGGGAGACCCAGTACTTC. This gives the protein CASGPAYGWETQYF.

This clonotype was seen at least ten times. V gene TRBV10-3 combines with J gene TRBJ1-1; D gene ambiguous. V was shortened by 3 bases and J by 1 base, with 9 bases between the two germline ends. Germline V gene lookup returns CDR1 ENHRY and CDR2 SYGVKD. CDR3 length equals 14 residues. DNA of the CDR3: TGTGCCATCAGTGAACCGAATACGAACACTGAAGCTTTCTTT. This sequence encodes CAISEPNTNTEAFF.

This clonotype came up many times. This chain uses TRBV7-3 with TRBJ2-2; 12 bases fit TRBD2. Trimming removed 6 bases from V and 6 bases from J; junction bases left unmatched: 5. From germline, CDR1 is SGHTA and CDR2 FQGTGA. The CDR3 is 15 amino acids. CDR3 sequence: CASSPLAGGAGELFF. The CDR3 DNA sequence: TGTGCCAGCAGTCCCCTAGCGGGGGGGGCCGGGGAGCTGTTTTTT.

The rearrangement links TRBV5-1 to TRBJ2-3, with D perhaps TRBD1 or TRBD2 (5 bases each). The CDR3 extends over 16 amino acids. CDR1 and CDR2 (germline): SGHRS, YFSETQ. Trimming pared 0 bases from V and 2 bases from J, leaving 13 bases between. For the CDR3, the DNA is TGCGCCAGCAGCTTGGCCCGGGGCCCCGTCACAGATACGCAGTATTTT. This sequence encodes CASSLARGPVTDTQYF.

This clonotype was counted between two and nine times. The rearrangement uses TRBV15 and TRBJ2-3; 10 nucleotides agree with TRBD2. The CDR3 has 14 residues. V was pared by 4 bases and J by 4 bases, with 2 bases of the junction left unmatched. The V gene's germline CDR1 is LNHNV and CDR2 YYDKDF (reference sequence). This CDR3 reads CATSTSGGADTQYF. CDR3 nucleotides: TGTGCCACCAGCACTAGCGGGGGCGCAGATACGCAGTATTTT.

This clonotype has just a few counts. CDR3 bases: TGTGCCAGCAGCCGGGACAGGACCTCCTACGAGCAGTACTTC. As protein: CASSRDRTSYEQYF. J is TRBJ2-7 and V is TRBV5-4; the match to TRBD1 covers 8 bases. Germline CDR1 and CDR2: SGHNT and YYREEE (reference sequence). The CDR3 is 14 amino acids. V lost 4 bases to trimming and J lost 0 bases; unmatched junction nucleotides: 3.

This rearrangement joins TRBV9 to TRBJ2-3, with D possibly matching TRBD1 (5 bases). CDR1 SGDLS and CDR2 YYNGEE come from the germline V gene. Between the trimmed V and J ends, which lost 2 bases and 2 bases, there was a span of 12 bases. The CDR3 runs to 15 residues. As DNA, the CDR3 is TGTGCCAGCAGCGTTGGGGCTAGACCCACAGATACGCAGTATTTT. Its translation is CASSVGARPTDTQYF.

This clonotype was seen at least ten times. The chain joins TRBV5-1 to TRBJ1-1; TRBD1 might be the D (5 bases). This CDR3 is built from 14 residues. With 2 bases removed from V and 4 bases from J, the gap between germline ends came to 12 bases. Germline CDR1 reads SGHRS; CDR2 reads YFSETQ. The CDR3 here is CASSFGAPLTEAFF. The CDR3, as DNA: TGCGCCAGCAGCTTTGGGGCCCCGCTCACTGAAGCTTTCTTT.

This clonotype was observed a handful of times. This chain uses TRBV6-5 with TRBJ2-1, with 7 bases matching TRBD2. This CDR3 is 18 amino acids long. Germline trimming cut 0 bases from V and 1 base from J; bases unmatched to any gene: 9. CDR1 is MNHEY and CDR2 is SVGAGI in the germline V gene. The CDR3 sequence is CASSYSFTSVVSYNEQFF. DNA of the CDR3: TGTGCCAGCAGTTACTCGTTCACTAGCGTCGTGTCCTACAATGAGCAGTTCTTC.

The sample holds many counts of this clonotype. The rearrangement uses TRBV6-6 and TRBJ1-6; a possible D gene is TRBD1 (5 bases). This CDR3 region has 15 residues. Germline CDR1 and CDR2: MNHNY and SVGAGI (reference sequence). Trimming removed 6 bases at V and 7 bases at J, with 16 bases between. The CDR3 nucleotides read TGTGCCAGCAGGCCGCCTATGGGGGAAAATTCACCCCTCCACTTT. Its protein is CASRPPMGENSPLHF.

This clonotype was picked up a small number of times. The chain carries TRBV28 and TRBJ2-2; 7 bases line up with TRBD1. V shed 6 bases and J 3 bases; nucleotides not matched to a gene: 7. This CDR3 comprises 15 residues. The germline gives CDR1 MDHEN, CDR2 SYDVKM. CDR3 DNA: TGTGCCAGCAGGAGGACAGGAATCTACACCGGGGAGCTGTTTTTT. Translated: CASRRTGIYTGELFF.

The chain carries TRBV12-3 or TRBV12-4 and TRBJ1-4; 10 bases agree with TRBD1. The CDR3 runs 15 residues. The trim removed 4 bases at V and 8 bases at J, leaving 7 bases unmatched. CDR3 DNA sequence: TGTGCCAGCAGTTCCACCGGGACAGGGGAGGAAAAACTGTTTTTT. It specifies CASSSTGTGEEKLFF.

This clonotype has ten or more counts. The genes are TRBV10-1 and TRBJ2-3; D perhaps matches TRBD2 (6 bases). From germline, CDR1 is WNHNN and CDR2 SYGVQD (reference sequence). This CDR3 has 15 residues. V lost 3 bases to trimming and J lost 3 bases, with 13 bases between them. The chain's CDR3 is CASSDRGTYTDTQYF. CDR3 DNA: TGCGCCAGCAGTGACCGGGGGACCTATACAGATACGCAGTATTTT.

This clonotype was found many times. CDR3 protein: CASSPGGSNTGELFF. CDR3 DNA: TGCGCCAGCAGCCCAGGGGGGTCGAACACCGGGGAGCTGTTTTTT. The chain couples TRBV5-1 to TRBJ2-2; tentative D call: TRBD1 (7 bases). With 4 bases removed from V and 0 bases from J, the gap between germline ends came to 10 bases. CDR1 is SGHRS, CDR2 YFSETQ, per germline. CDR3 length: 15 amino acids.

This clonotype was counted a few times. This chain connects TRBV4-3 to TRBJ2-5; D possibly uses TRBD1 or TRBD2 (5 bases each). The CDR3 spans 15 residues. The ends were cut back, 1 base at V and 1 base at J, with 10 bases in the middle. CDR1 and CDR2 (germline): LGHNA, YSLEER. The CDR3 nucleotides read TGCGCCAGCAGCCAAGTGGGGCGGGTCCAAGAGACCCAGTACTTC. It is translated as CASSQVGRVQETQYF.

This clonotype was picked up many times. The rearrangement joins TRBV3-2 to TRBJ2-7; the table names TRBD1, a call not compared with the DNA. TRBV3-2 is a pseudogene. CDR3 size: 17 residues. The CDR3 bases are TGTGCCAGCAGCCAAGATACAGGGATGAGGAGCTCCTACGAGCAGTACTTC. This codes for CASSQDTGMRSSYEQYF.

This clonotype was seen repeatedly, ten times or more. The rearrangement joins TRBV30 to TRBJ1-4; 7 positions match TRBD1. CDR1 and CDR2 from the germline V gene are GTSNPN and SVGIG (reference sequence). The CDR3 loop spans 13 amino acids. V was pared by 4 bases and J by 3 bases, with 2 bases of the junction left unmatched. Here the CDR3 DNA reads TGTGCCTGGACGGGACAGTCTAATGAAAAACTGTTTTTT. Translating it yields CAWTGQSNEKLFF.

At least ten counts were recorded for this clonotype. This chain connects TRBV6-5 to TRBJ2-1, with no clear D. Per the germline V gene, CDR1 is MNHEY and CDR2 is SVGAGI. This CDR3 is built from 13 residues. Trimming cost V 7 bases and J 6 bases, with 13 bases left between them. CDR3 region: CASTSRHLNEQFF. CDR3 nucleotide sequence: TGTGCCAGCACCTCAAGGCACCTCAATGAGCAGTTCTTC.